Included here is one T cell receptor beta chain sequence, with context. This receptor's antigen is unknown. No base qualities exist here, and no much larger clone lies one base off it. This entry comes from a study of PD-L1 blockade in urothelial cancer (dated by TCRdb to about 2017). Broadly, across the study: All patients started therapy around 2014 and received atezolizumab 1,200 mg intravenously every 3 weeks. Pretreatment tumor samples, along with matched peripheral blood serially collected before and after atezolizumab treatment, were subjected to TCR sequencing. The study was an exploratory multi-omic analysis of somatic, immune and clinical correlates of response to PD-L1 blockade with atezolizumab in urothelial cancer. Progression-free survival longer than 6 months counted as durable clinical benefit, and TCR features were additionally tested against both progression-free and overall survival. Blood samples were analyzed at 3 weeks after treatment start (second dose) and at 6 weeks after treatment start. Twenty-nine patients had pretreatment blood TCR-seq, approximately 24 had at least one posttreatment blood collection, and approximately 24 had tumor TCR-seq. Whole exome sequencing and RNA sequencing of pretreatment tumors were performed alongside TCR sequencing in the same patients. Patients had an ECOG performance status of 0 or 1 and had received between 0 and 3 prior chemotherapy regimens. Blood samples yielded a median of around 150,000 T cells and tens of thousands of unique TCRs, with median clonality around 0.083. Nine patients reached durable clinical benefit, while 20 patients did not. About 85% of the roughly 29 patients were males with bladder-origin urothelial cancer, and about 65% of the roughly 30 reported a prior smoking history.

From the germline V gene, CDR1 is MGHRA and CDR2 is YSYEKL. The V end loses 5 bases and the J end loses 1 base, and a stretch of 11 bases separates them. From cysteine to phenylalanine, the CDR3 is 14 amino acids long. CDR3 DNA is the only sequence kept; it has 42 bases, read in frame from the first base. The time point label for this specimen denotes: pretreatment peripheral blood. The cohort comprised approximately 30 patients with locally advanced or metastatic urothelial carcinoma treated at Memorial Sloan Kettering on a trial protocol. Peripheral blood mononuclear cells were collected pretreatment and during treatment, with between 1 and 8 total time points obtained per patient. The Qiagen DNeasy Blood extraction kit was used to purify genomic DNA from total PBMCs and tumor samples. PBMCs were collected pretreatment and during treatment and were isolated and stored as previously described. Broader findings and caveats from the paper: Improved progression-free and overall survival was associated with having pretreatment peripheral blood TCR clonality below the median. Small sample size (n ≈ 29) and many exploratory analyses mean the results are intended to be hypothesis-generating. At 3 weeks after the start of treatment, tumor-associated TCR clones in peripheral blood had expanded more in patients with durable benefit (n ≈ 24, p = 0.022).

To estimate absolute template abundance from read counts, synthetic TCR analog templates were spiked into each PCR. The immunoSEQ assay was used to amplify TCRbeta CDR3 regions from genomic DNA with bias-controlled V and J gene primers. Sequencing of rearranged TCRbeta segments was done at approximately 20X coverage. The source study handled its data this way. Clustering was used to correct sequencing errors, and CDR3s were annotated against IMGT to assign V, D and J genes. Downstream analyses used only productive TCRbeta rearrangements and left out out-of-frame or stop-codon sequences. Clonality was computed as one minus Shannon entropy normalized by the log of the number of unique productive sequences. Fisher's exact test with Benjamini-Hochberg correction, using a cutoff of adjusted p below 0.01, was how clones that differed between time points or between blood and tumor were identified. TCRdb stores this immuneACCESS table with in-frame sequences only. Part of the clones is absent; in the studies checked, under half of the shortfall reflects unresolved V genes, and no reason is known for the rest. V and J calls and clone size follow that table, whereas D and trimming were derived from the DNA. This sample gives 85,000 to 100,000 clones in total; about nine tenths of them show up just once. Jointly, the top ten make up 2% of the sample.

This TCR was recovered from a man in his 60s with urothelial cancer. The rearranged segments are TRBV4-1 and TRBJ2-5, with a tentative D gene TRBD1 over 5 matching bases. This specimen was PBMCs, taken around atezolizumab (anti-PD-L1) treatment. The CDR3 sequence is CASSSRAPQETQYF. In nucleotide form, the sequence is TGCGCCAGCAGCAGCAGGGCACCCCAAGAGACCCAGTACTTC.